The 9 T cell receptor beta chains below were found in one sample sequenced in a study of cytomegalovirus exposure and HLA in healthy donors (TCRdb year 2017). To prepare the library, the immunoSEQ multiplex PCR assay was applied. The multiplex PCR relied on a mix of 60 forward primers for TCR Vbeta segments and 13 reverse primers for TCR Jbeta segments. TCRdb re-hosts the immuneACCESS table, in-frame sequences only. Its copies lack some clones; in the studies checked, an unresolved V gene accounts for under half of them, and the cause for the rest is not known. Present in this sample are 160,000 or so clones, approximately 82% of which were seen just once. Of the sample, 7% to 9.5% is held by the ten largest clones. Sequencing used PBMCs. The receptor set was obtained from a male donor in good health and CMV-seropositive.

The rearrangement joins TRBV6-5 to TRBJ2-2; 11 bases fit TRBD2. This CDR3 is 15 amino acids long. V was pared by 2 bases and J by 9 bases, with 5 bases of the junction left unmatched. The germline V gene has CDR1 MNHEY and CDR2 SVGAGI. CDR3 loop: CASSYTSGSFRELFF. The CDR3 coding sequence is TGTGCCAGCAGTTACACTAGCGGGAGCTTCAGGGAGCTGTTTTTT.

The V gene is TRBV6-1, the J gene TRBJ1-5, with TRBD1 matching 9 bases. V dropped 6 bases and J dropped 5; count of bases not matched to a gene: 5. There are 14 residues in the CDR3. Germline CDR1 reads MNHNS; CDR2 reads SASEGT. The CDR3 DNA follows: TGTGCCAGCAGAATGACAGGGGGACATCAGCCCCAGCATTTT. It yields the protein CASRMTGGHQPQHF.

V is TRBV9 and J is TRBJ2-2; a possible D gene is TRBD2 (5 bases). Germline V gene sequence: CDR1 SGDLS, CDR2 YYNGEE. V gave up 0 bases and J gave up 5 bases, with 11 bases separating them. The CDR3 has 15 residues. The CDR3 nucleotides read TGTGCCAGCAGCGTAGTAACTAGAAATACCGGGGAGCTGTTTTTT. Its translation is CASSVVTRNTGELFF.

The chain has TRBV28 and TRBJ2-3; 12 nucleotides match TRBD2. CDR1 and CDR2 from the germline V gene are MDHEN and SYDVKM. CDR3 length equals 14 residues. J gave up 8 bases and V 5 bases, and 5 bases lay outside the gene matches. CDR3 in DNA: TGTGCCAGCAGTCCGGGACTAGCGGGCGCTACGCAGTATTTT. Amino acids: CASSPGLAGATQYF.

This clone was seen only a few times. The chain carries TRBV5-6 and TRBJ2-1, with 13 bases fitting TRBD2. This CDR3 is built from 16 residues. CDR1 and CDR2 from the germline V gene are SGHDT and YYEEEE. J was trimmed by 12 bases and V by 4 bases; bases with no gene match: 13. The CDR3 protein is CASSLFELAGGLGQFF. The CDR3 DNA reads as TGTGCCAGCAGCCTTTTCGAACTAGCGGGGGGGCTGGGGCAGTTCTTC.

V gene TRBV27 combines with J gene TRBJ1-2, with 9 positions matching TRBD1. Losses at the gene ends were 10 bases for V and 8 bases for J; bases not matched to a gene: 8. The CDR3 loop spans 12 amino acids. In germline, CDR1 is MNHEY, CDR2 SMNVEV (reference sequence). In nucleotides, the CDR3 is TGTGCCACCGTCACAGGGGGCGGCGGCTACACCTTC. Protein: CATVTGGGGYTF.

This clone was detected once. The chain joins TRBV6-1 to TRBJ1-4; 9 bases agree with TRBD1. Per germline, CDR1 MNHNS and CDR2 SASEGT. V lost 7 bases, J lost 8 bases, and 5 bases stayed unmatched. This CDR3 comprises 13 residues. CDR3 DNA: TGTGCCAGCATTGGTGGGACAGGGGAAAAACTGTTTTTT. It specifies CASIGGTGEKLFF.

This rearrangement joins TRBV30 to TRBJ1-1; 7 nucleotides align to TRBD1. J was trimmed by 0 bases and V by 7 bases; bases with no gene match: 5. The CDR3 has 13 residues. Germline CDR1 is GTSNPN and CDR2 is SVGIG (reference sequence). DNA for the CDR3: TGTGCCTCAGCGACAGGGATGAACACTGAAGCTTTCTTT. Translating gives CASATGMNTEAFF.

The V and J genes are TRBV5-1 and TRBJ2-3, with 11 nucleotides matching TRBD1. The CDR3 has 15 amino acids. The ends lost 4 bases at V and 4 bases at J; junction bases unmatched: 5. CDR1 SGHRS and CDR2 YFSETQ come from the germline V gene. The CDR3 loop is CASSVGDRGSDTQYF. In nucleotides, the CDR3 is TGCGCCAGCAGCGTGGGGGACAGGGGGTCAGATACGCAGTATTTT.